This is a list of T cell receptor beta chains from one sample in a study of T cell changes during pregnancy in multiple sclerosis. Here immunoSEQ multiplex PCR was the method, and the copy in TCRdb shows in-frame clones only, minus some. This table has about 70,000 clones, 94% appearing once. The input for sequencing was peripheral blood, taken in the third trimester of pregnancy. These receptors all stem from a female donor with multiple sclerosis, enrolled in a pregnancy study. The CDR3 runs from the conserved cysteine through the conserved F or W. A D gene is named only where the DNA matches it firmly. Rows give clone size only sometimes, using once, few, many, or a class for an expanded clone.

d_gene	j_gene	abundance	v_gene	CDR3nt	CDR3aa
TRBD1	TRBJ2-1	NA	TRBV30	TGTGCCTGGAGTGTGTACAAGGGGACAGGGTTTAAGGTTGAGCAGTTCTTC	CAWSVYKGTGFKVEQFF
TRBD1	TRBJ2-7	once	TRBV9	TGTGCCAGCAGCGTAGCTGGGACAGGTGTGTACGAGCAGTACTTC	CASSVAGTGVYEQYF
TRBD2	TRBJ2-3	NA	TRBV19	TGTGCCAGTAGTATCCCTAGCGGGGGGGCTTCGGATACGCAGTATTTT	CASSIPSGGASDTQYF
NA	TRBJ2-7	NA	TRBV6-1	TGTGCCAGCAGTACTGTACTATCCCTCTCCGAGCAGTACTTC	CASSTVLSLSEQYF
NA	TRBJ1-5	NA	TRBV7-9	TGTGCCAGCAGCTTGACGGAGTCCAGTCAGCCCCAGCATTTT	CASSLTESSQPQHF
NA	TRBJ1-1	NA	TRBV9	TGTGCCAGCAGCGGTTACCAGGGGACTGAAGCTTTCTTT	CASSGYQGTEAFF
TRBD1	TRBJ1-1	few	TRBV9	TGTGCCAGCAGCGGGAGGACAGGGACAGTGTACACTGAAGCTTTCTTT	CASSGRTGTVYTEAFF
TRBD1	TRBJ2-6	NA	TRBV7-3	TGTGCCAGCAGCTTAAAGGCAGGGGGAAAGTCTGGGGCCAACGTCCTGACTTTC	CASSLKAGGKSGANVLTF
NA	TRBJ1-6	NA	TRBV18	TGTGCCAGCTCACTCGTACAGGCGGATTCACCCCTCCACTTT	CASSLVQADSPLHF
NA	TRBJ1-5	NA	TRBV6-6	TGTGCCAGCAGCCGACAGCTGGGGGCAGGCAATCAGCCCCAGCATTTT	CASSRQLGAGNQPQHF
NA	TRBJ2-6	NA	TRBV19	TGTGCCAGTGGCGACGGGAGCACTGGGGCCAACGTCCTGACTTTC	CASGDGSTGANVLTF
NA	TRBJ2-1	NA	TRBV4-2	TGTGCCAGCAGCCAAGCTTCCGCCTGGAGCTCCTACAATGAGCAGTTCTTC	CASSQASAWSSYNEQFF
TRBD1	TRBJ1-2	many	TRBV27	TGTGCCAGCAGCAAAACGGGACAGGGGAGACGAGGCTACACCTTC	CASSKTGQGRRGYTF
TRBD2	TRBJ2-3	NA	TRBV5-1	TGCGCCAGCAGCTTCGTAGCGGGGGGGCTCACAGATACGCAGTATTTT	CASSFVAGGLTDTQYF
TRBD2	TRBJ2-5	NA	TRBV23-1	TGCGCCAGCAGTCAATGGGGCCTAGCGGGGCGACAAGAGACCCAGTACTTC	CASSQWGLAGRQETQYF
TRBD1	TRBJ1-6	NA	TRBV6-5	TGTGCCAGCAGTTTGACAGGGAGCTCCTATAATTCACCCCTCCACTTT	CASSLTGSSYNSPLHF
TRBD1	TRBJ1-4	NA	TRBV5-4	TGTGCCAGCAGCTTGAGCCTGGACAGGGCCAATGAAAAACTGTTTTTT	CASSLSLDRANEKLFF
TRBD1	TRBJ1-1	NA	TRBV10-3	TGTGCCATCAGCATATCGGGACAGGGGGGGGCCACTGAAGCTTTCTTT	CAISISGQGGATEAFF
TRBD1	TRBJ1-2	NA	TRBV18	TGTGCCAGCTCGCGGACAGGGCAAGATGGCTACACCTTC	CASSRTGQDGYTF
TRBD1	TRBJ1-4	NA	TRBV4-3	TGCGCCAGCAGCGTTGGGACAGCCCTCTTCGAAACTAATGAAAAACTGTTTTTT	CASSVGTALFETNEKLFF
NA	TRBJ2-3	NA	TRBV18	TGTGCCAGCTCACCTATGACAAGTTTCACAGATACGCAGTATTTT	CASSPMTSFTDTQYF
NA	TRBJ1-5	NA	TRBV6-1	TGTGCCAGCAGGGCAGGGATCGGTCAGCCCCAGCATTTT	CASRAGIGQPQHF
TRBD1	TRBJ1-6	NA	TRBV6-5	TGTGCCAGCAGTCGGACAGGAGCCAATTCACCCCTCCACTTT	CASSRTGANSPLHF
TRBD2	TRBJ2-7	NA	TRBV11-3	TGTGCCAGCAGCTTTCAGACTAGCGGGGTAGACGAGCAGTACTTC	CASSFQTSGVDEQYF
TRBD2	TRBJ2-2	NA	TRBV9	TGTGCCAGCAGCGGGGACATAGCGGGGGCCTACACCGGGGAGCTGTTTTTT	CASSGDIAGAYTGELFF
TRBD2	TRBJ2-5	NA	TRBV6-1	TGTGCCAGCAGTGAGACTAGCGGGGGCCAAGAGACCCAGTACTTC	CASSETSGGQETQYF
NA	TRBJ1-5	NA	TRBV7-2	TGTGCCAGCAGCTTATTAGACAATCAGCCCCAGCATTTT	CASSLLDNQPQHF
NA	TRBJ1-3	few	TRBV7-9	TGTGCCAGCAGCTCGACAGAGGGAAACACCATATATTTT	CASSSTEGNTIYF
TRBD1	TRBJ2-2	NA	TRBV5-6	TGTGCCAGCAGCCTGGGACAGGGGCTGGCCGGGGAGCTGTTTTTT	CASSLGQGLAGELFF
NA	TRBJ2-5	NA	TRBV9	TGTGCCAGCAGCGTAGCTCGACAGTCGATGACGGAGACCCAGTACTTC	CASSVARQSMTETQYF
TRBD2	TRBJ2-7	NA	TRBV7-2	TGTGCCAGCAGCTTAGGCGAGCGGGGTGGATCCTACGAGCAGTACTTC	CASSLGERGGSYEQYF
TRBD1	TRBJ1-2	NA	TRBV7-2	TGTGCCAGCACCTTCTACGACAGGGTCCGGAACTATGGCTACACCTTC	CASTFYDRVRNYGYTF
TRBD1	TRBJ2-5	few	TRBV4-1	TGCGCCAGCAGCGTGACAGGGGGGGAGACCCAGTACTTC	CASSVTGGETQYF
NA	TRBJ2-7	NA	TRBV7-2	TGTGCCAGCAGCTTAGCATACCTTGGCGGGCAGTACTTC	CASSLAYLGGQYF
NA	TRBJ1-2	NA	TRBV6-1	TGTGCCAGCAGTGAATTAGGGGGTGGCTACACCTTC	CASSELGGGYTF
NA	TRBJ1-5	NA	TRBV6-5	TGTGCCAGCAGTTATAACATATTCGGGGATCAGCCCCAGCATTTT	CASSYNIFGDQPQHF
TRBD2	TRBJ2-3	NA	TRBV7-6	TGTGCCAGCAGCCAACTAGCGGGGGGGCACGGGAACACAGATACGCAGTATTTT	CASSQLAGGHGNTDTQYF
NA	TRBJ2-3	NA	TRBV27	TGTGCCAGCAGTTTCAACCTCCACGGGGGCGGCGGGGGAGATACGCAGTATTTT	CASSFNLHGGGGGDTQYF